A few counts support the clone carrying this T cell receptor (beta chain). The data originate from a study of blood T cell repertoires in COVID-19. Study-level information: From T cells, B-cell-depleted T cells, or PBMCs came the material, which was cDNA or gDNA.

Germline V gene lookup returns CDR1 MNHEY and CDR2 SVGAGI. V lost 4 bases and J lost 7, with 11 bases in between. CDR3 length equals 13 residues. The table came from immunoSEQ multiplex PCR; TCRdb's copy has only in-frame clones and leaves some out. The data show approximately 74,000 clones, approximately 86% seen once. This TCR was sampled from a woman at least 80 years old with active or convalescent COVID-19. Sequenced input: peripheral blood. The V gene is TRBV6-5, the J gene TRBJ2-1, with D perhaps matching TRBD1 (7 bases). CDR3 loop: CASSWTGGNEQFF. The CDR3 nucleotides read TGTGCCAGCAGTTGGACAGGAGGGAATGAGCAGTTCTTC.